This T cell receptor (beta chain) was documented in a study of T cell repertoires in cytomegalovirus infection. Study background: Public TCR beta signatures indicated both CMV infection and matching HLA type. Whole-study findings and limits: HLA-C-restricted CMV-specific TCR beta clonotypes were dominant in the ex vivo response.

For this clonotype: As yet, its antigen is unknown.

TCRdb redid the calling of the reads with MiXCR, one entry per CDR3 protein. The profile shows some 180,000 distinct CDR3 sequences, roughly 19% of them singletons. The CDR3 loop spans 15 amino acids. V gave up 3 bases and J gave up 0 bases, with 15 bases separating them. The germline gives CDR1 DFQATT, CDR2 SNEGSKA (reference sequence). The rearrangement joins TRBV20-1 to TRBJ2-7; no clear D. The sequenced sample consisted of PBMCs. The sequence was obtained from a human donor in good health (CMV status not recorded). Some clones in this sample may be carry-over from other donors' samples. The CDR3, as DNA: TGCAGTGCTAGTGCTCGGGCGGAGAGCTCCTACGAGCAGTACTTC. Translation: CSASARAESSYEQYF.